This T cell receptor (beta chain) emerged from a study of blood T cell repertoires in COVID-19. Study at large: Italy, Spain and the United States were the sources of the convalescent and acute COVID-19 samples.

CDR3 size: 13 residues. Germline CDR1 SQVTM, CDR2 ANQGSEA. Trimming took 5 bases from V and 0 from J, leaving 11 bases between them. The protocol was immunoSEQ multiplex PCR, while the TCRdb copy is restricted to in-frame clones and leaves out a portion. Here the sample spans about 95,000 clones, approximately 80% being singletons. The origin of this receptor is a human donor in a cohort sampled during active COVID-19. Sequenced input: peripheral blood. This chain connects TRBV29-1 to TRBJ2-7; D gene unclear. The CDR3 loop is CSVLIKSSYEQYF. DNA of the CDR3: TGCAGCGTTTTGATAAAGAGCTCCTACGAGCAGTACTTC.